The clone carrying this TCR beta chain was seen repeatedly, ten times or more. Its specificity is not known. V gave up 6 bases and J gave up 2 bases; unmatched junction bases: 15. The CDR3 has 18 amino acids. CDR1 and CDR2 (germline): SGDLS, YYNGEE. The patients chosen for sequencing had shown expansion of CD8+CD57+ cells (detected by flow cytometry). Receipt of therapy had not occurred in any patient by the time of blood sampling. Genomic DNA acted as the template from which TCR beta VDJ combination and CDR3 sequence profiling were carried out. TCRdb reprocessed the reads with MiXCR, giving one entry per CDR3 protein. The sample lists around 180,000 distinct CDR3 sequences; approximately 48% were seen once. The entry originates in a study of CD8+CD57+ T cells in acquired aplastic anemia. Study-wide background: The average for DNA from sorted CD4+ and CD8+ cells was roughly 3 ug. Study-wide results and limits: For CD8+ Simpson's diversity, patients and controls showed no significant difference.

The TCR comes from a human donor with aplastic anemia. The chain links TRBV9 to TRBJ2-3; 10 nucleotides agree with TRBD2. Material for sequencing was sorted CD4+, CD8+, or CD8+CD57+ T cells (not recorded which) from PBMCs. The CDR3 sequence is CASKRSGGAPIPTDTQYF. The DNA for the CDR3 is TGTGCCAGCAAACGAAGCGGGGGGGCGCCTATTCCCACAGATACGCAGTATTTT.